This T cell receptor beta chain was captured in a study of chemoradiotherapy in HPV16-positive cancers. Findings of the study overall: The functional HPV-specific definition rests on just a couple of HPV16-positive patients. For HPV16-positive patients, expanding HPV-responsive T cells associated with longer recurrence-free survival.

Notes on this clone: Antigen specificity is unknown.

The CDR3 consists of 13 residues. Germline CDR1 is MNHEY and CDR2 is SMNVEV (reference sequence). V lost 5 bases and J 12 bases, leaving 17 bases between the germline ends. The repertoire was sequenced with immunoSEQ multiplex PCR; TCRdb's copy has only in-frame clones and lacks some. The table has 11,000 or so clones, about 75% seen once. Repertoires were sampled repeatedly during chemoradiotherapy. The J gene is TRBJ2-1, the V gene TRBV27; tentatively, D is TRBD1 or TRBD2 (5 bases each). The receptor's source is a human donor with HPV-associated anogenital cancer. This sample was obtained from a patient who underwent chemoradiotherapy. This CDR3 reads CASSGTAGWMQFF. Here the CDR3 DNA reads TGTGCCAGCAGTGGGACCGCTGGGTGGATGCAGTTCTTC.